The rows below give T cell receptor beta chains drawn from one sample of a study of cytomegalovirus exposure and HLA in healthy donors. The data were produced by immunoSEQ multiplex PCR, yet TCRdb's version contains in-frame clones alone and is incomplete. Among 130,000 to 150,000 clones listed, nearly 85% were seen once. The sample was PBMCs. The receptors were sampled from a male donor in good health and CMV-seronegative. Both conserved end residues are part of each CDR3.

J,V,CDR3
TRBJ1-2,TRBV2,CASSEQLGGQGGYTF
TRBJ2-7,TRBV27,CASSLVASRSSYEQYF
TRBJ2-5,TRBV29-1,CSSWGGAGGRQETQYF
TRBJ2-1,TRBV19,CASSRTSGSSPYNEQFF
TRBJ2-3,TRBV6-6,CASSSGTSGRDHYF
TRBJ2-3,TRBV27,CASSLLAGGTDTQYF
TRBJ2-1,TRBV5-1,CASSLSPGHIDEQFF
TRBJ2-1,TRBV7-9,CASSQHGGVGQFF
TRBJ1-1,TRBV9,CASSVAGGGNTEAFF
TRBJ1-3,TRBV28,CASSIAGARAGNTIYF
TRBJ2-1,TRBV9,CASSAGGASYNEQFF
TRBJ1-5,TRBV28,CASSRGQGDSNQPQHF
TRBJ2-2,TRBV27,CASGGNTGELFF
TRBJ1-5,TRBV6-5,CASSLHYGQPQHF
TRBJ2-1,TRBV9,CASSVYGGSYNEQFF
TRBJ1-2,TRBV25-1,CASSELHPQGGGYTF
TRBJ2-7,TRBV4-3,CASSQDIPYEQYF
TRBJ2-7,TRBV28,CASSSISSLYEQYF
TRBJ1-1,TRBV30,CAWSWGDVPEAFF